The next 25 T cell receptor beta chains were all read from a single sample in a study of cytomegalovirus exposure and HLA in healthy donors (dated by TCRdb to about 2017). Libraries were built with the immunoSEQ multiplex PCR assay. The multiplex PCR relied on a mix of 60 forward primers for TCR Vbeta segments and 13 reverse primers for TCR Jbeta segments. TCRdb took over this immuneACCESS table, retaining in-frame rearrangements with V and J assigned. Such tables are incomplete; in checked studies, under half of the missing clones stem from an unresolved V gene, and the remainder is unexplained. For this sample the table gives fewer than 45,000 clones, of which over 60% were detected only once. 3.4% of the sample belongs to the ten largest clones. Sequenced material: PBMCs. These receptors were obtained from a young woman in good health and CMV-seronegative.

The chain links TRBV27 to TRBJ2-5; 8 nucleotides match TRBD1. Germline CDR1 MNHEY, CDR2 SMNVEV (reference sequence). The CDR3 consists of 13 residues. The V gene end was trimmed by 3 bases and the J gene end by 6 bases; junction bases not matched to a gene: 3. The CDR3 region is CASSFQGAKTQYF. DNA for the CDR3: TGTGCCAGCAGTTTTCAGGGGGCGAAGACCCAGTACTTC.

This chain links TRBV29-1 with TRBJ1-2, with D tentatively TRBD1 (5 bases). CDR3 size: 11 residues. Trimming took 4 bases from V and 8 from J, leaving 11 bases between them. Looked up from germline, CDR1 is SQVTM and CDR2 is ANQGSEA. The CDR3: CSVAESGGYTF. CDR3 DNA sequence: TGCAGCGTTGCCGAATCAGGGGGCTACACCTTC.

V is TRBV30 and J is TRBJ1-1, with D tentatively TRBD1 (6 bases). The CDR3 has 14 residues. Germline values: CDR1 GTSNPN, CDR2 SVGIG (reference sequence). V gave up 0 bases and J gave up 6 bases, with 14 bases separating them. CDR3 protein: CAWSVMQGIPEAFF. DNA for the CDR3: TGTGCCTGGAGTGTAATGCAGGGGATTCCTGAAGCTTTCTTT.

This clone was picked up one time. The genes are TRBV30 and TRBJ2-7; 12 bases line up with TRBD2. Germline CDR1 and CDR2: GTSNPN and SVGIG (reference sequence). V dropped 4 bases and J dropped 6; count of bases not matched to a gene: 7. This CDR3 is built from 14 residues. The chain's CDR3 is CAWNRGLAGTEQYF. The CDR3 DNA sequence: TGTGCCTGGAATAGAGGACTAGCGGGAACCGAGCAGTACTTC.

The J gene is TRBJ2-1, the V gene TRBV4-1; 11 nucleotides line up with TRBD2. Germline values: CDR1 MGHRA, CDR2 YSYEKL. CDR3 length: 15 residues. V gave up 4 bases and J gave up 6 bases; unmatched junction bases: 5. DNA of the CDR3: TGCGCCAGCAGCCTTACTAGCGGGAGTCTCAATGAGCAGTTCTTC. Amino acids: CASSLTSGSLNEQFF.

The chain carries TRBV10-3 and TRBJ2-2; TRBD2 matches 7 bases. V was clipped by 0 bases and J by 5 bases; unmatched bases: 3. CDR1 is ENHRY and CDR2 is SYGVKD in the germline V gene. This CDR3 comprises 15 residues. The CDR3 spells CAISESGGLTGELFF. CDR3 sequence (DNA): TGTGCCATCAGTGAGTCCGGGGGGTTAACCGGGGAGCTGTTTTTT.

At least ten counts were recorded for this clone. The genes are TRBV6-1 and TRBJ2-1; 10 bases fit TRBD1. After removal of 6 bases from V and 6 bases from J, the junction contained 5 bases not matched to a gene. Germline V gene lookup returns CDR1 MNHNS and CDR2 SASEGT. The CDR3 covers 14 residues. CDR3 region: CASRGTGEANEQFF. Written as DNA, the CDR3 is TGTGCCAGCAGAGGGACAGGGGAAGCCAATGAGCAGTTCTTC.

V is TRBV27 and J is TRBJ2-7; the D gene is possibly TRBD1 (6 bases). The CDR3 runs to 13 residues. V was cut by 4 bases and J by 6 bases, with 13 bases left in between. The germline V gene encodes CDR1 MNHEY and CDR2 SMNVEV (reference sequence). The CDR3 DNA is TGTGCCAGCAGTTCCGACAGGCGGGTCGAGCAGTACTTC. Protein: CASSSDRRVEQYF.

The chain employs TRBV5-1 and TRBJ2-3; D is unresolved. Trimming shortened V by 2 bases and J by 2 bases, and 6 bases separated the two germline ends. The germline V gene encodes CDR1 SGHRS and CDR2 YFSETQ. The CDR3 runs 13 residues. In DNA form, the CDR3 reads TGCGCCAGCAGCTTAGAGGTCACAGATACGCAGTATTTT. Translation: CASSLEVTDTQYF.

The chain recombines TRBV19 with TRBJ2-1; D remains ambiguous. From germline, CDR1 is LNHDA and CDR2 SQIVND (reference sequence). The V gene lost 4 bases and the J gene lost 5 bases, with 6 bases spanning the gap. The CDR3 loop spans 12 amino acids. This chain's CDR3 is CASSRPNNEQFF. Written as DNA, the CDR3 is TGTGCCAGTAGTAGGCCCAACAATGAGCAGTTCTTC.

The CDR3 sequence: CASSQEDWDTQYF. The CDR3 nucleotides read TGTGCCAGCAGCCAAGAAGACTGGGATACGCAGTATTTT. The chain employs TRBV14 and TRBJ2-3; D is undetermined. CDR1 and CDR2 from the germline V gene are SGHDN and FVKESK. V gave up 0 bases and J gave up 6 bases, with 7 bases separating them. CDR3 length equals 13 residues.

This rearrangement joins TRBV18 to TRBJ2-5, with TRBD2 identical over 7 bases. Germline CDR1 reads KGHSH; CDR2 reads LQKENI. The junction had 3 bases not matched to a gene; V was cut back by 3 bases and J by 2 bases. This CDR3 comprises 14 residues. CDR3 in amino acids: CASSPLGLQETQYF. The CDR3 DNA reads TGTGCCAGCTCACCCTTGGGACTACAAGAGACCCAGTACTTC.

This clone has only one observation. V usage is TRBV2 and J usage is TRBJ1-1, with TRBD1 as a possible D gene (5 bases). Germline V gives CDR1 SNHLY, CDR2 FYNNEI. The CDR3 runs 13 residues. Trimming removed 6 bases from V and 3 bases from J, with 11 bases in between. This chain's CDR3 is CASRKDTYTEAFF. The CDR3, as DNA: TGTGCCAGCAGGAAGGACACTTACACTGAAGCTTTCTTT.

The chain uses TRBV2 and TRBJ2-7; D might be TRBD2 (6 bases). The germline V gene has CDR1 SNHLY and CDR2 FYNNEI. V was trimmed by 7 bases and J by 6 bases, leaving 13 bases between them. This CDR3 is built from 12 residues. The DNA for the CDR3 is TGTGCCAGCATGATCGGCGGGGTCGAGCAGTACTTC. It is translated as CASMIGGVEQYF.

In DNA form, the CDR3 reads TGCGCCAGCAGCCCCCTACAGGGTCCATCGATGGGCTACACCTTC. Translating it yields CASSPLQGPSMGYTF. This rearrangement joins TRBV4-1 to TRBJ1-2, with a tentative D call TRBD1 (6 bases). The CDR3 has 15 amino acids. Deletions cut 4 bases from V and 8 bases from J, with 20 bases between. Per germline, CDR1 MGHRA and CDR2 YSYEKL.

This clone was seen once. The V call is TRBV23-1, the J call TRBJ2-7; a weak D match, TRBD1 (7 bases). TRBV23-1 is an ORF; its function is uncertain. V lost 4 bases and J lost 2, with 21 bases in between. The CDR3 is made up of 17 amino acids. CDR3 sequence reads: CASSLPEGAGFPYEQYF. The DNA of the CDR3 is TGCGCCAGCAGTCTTCCGGAGGGGGCGGGGTTCCCCTACGAGCAGTACTTC.

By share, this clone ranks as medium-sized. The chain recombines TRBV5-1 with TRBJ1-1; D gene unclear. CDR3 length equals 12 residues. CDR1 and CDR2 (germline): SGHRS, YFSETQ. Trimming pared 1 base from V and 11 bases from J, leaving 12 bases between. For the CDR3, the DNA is TGCGCCAGCAGCTTGCCAGCGCCTGTGGCTTTCTTT. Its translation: CASSLPAPVAFF.

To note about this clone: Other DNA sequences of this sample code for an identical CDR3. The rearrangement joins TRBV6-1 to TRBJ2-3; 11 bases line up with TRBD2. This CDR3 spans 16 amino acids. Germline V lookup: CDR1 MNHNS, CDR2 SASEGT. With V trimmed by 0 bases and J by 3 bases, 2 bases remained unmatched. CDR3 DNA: TGTGCCAGCAGTGAAGCTAGCGGGGGGGCTACAGATACGCAGTATTTT. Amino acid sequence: CASSEASGGATDTQYF.

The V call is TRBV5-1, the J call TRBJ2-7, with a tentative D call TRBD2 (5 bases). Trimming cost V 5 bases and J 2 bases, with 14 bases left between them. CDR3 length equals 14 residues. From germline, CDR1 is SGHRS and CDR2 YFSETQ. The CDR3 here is CASSSDSAPYEQYF. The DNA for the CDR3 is TGCGCCAGCAGTTCGGACTCCGCCCCCTACGAGCAGTACTTC.

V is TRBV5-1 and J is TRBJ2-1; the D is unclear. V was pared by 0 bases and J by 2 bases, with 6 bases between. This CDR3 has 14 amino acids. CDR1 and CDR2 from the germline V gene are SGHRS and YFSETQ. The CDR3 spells CASSLEATYNEQFF. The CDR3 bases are TGCGCCAGCAGCTTGGAAGCTACCTACAATGAGCAGTTCTTC.

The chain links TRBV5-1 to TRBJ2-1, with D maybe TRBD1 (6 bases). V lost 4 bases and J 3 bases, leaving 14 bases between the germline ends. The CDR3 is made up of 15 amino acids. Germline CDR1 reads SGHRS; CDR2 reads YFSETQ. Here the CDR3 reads CASSEQGPSYNEQFF. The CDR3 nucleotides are TGCGCCAGCAGCGAACAGGGACCCAGCTACAATGAGCAGTTCTTC.

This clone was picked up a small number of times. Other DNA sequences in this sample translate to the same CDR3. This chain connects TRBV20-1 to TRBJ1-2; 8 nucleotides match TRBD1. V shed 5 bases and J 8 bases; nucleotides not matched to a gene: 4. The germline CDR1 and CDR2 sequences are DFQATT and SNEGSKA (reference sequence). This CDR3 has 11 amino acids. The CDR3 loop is CSAGDRRGYTF. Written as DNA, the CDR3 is TGCAGTGCTGGGGACAGGAGGGGCTACACCTTC.

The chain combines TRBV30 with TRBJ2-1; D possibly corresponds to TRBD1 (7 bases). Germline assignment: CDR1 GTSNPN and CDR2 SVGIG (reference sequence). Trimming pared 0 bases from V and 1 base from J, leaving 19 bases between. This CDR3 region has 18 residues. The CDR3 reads CAWSVDLIAGGSYNEQFF. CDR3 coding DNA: TGTGCCTGGAGTGTTGATTTAATTGCAGGGGGGTCCTACAATGAGCAGTTCTTC.

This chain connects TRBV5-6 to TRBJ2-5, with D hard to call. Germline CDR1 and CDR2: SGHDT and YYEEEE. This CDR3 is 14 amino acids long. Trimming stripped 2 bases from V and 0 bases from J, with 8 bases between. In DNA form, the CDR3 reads TGTGCCAGCAGCTTTTACGGGTACCAAGAGACCCAGTACTTC. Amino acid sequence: CASSFYGYQETQYF. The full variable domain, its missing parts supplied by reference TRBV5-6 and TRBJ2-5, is DAGVTQSPTHLIKTRGQQVTLRCSPKSGHDTVSWYQQALGQGPQFIFQYYEEEERQRGNFPDRFSGHQFPNYSSELNVNALLLGDSALYLCASSFYGYQETQYFGPGTRLLVL.

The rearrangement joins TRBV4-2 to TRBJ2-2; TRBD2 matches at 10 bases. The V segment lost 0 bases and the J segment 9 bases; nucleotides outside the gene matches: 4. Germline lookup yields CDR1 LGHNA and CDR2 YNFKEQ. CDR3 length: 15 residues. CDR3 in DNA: TGTGCCAGCAGCCAAGATCTAGCGGGAGAATGGGAGCTGTTTTTT. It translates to CASSQDLAGEWELFF.